This T cell receptor beta chain stems from a study of cytotoxic CD8 clonotypes in ibrutinib-treated CLL. Findings of the study overall: Clonality at baseline surpassed age-matched healthy donors and tracked circulating CD8+ T-cell counts.

CDR3 length: 16 amino acids. As concerns this clone: Its specificity is not known.

Libraries were prepared by immunoSEQ multiplex PCR; TCRdb keeps only in-frame clonotypes and omits some of them. The table has some 130,000 clones, about three quarters seen once. The sample was PBMCs, taken after 24 months of ibrutinib treatment. The sequence was obtained from a human donor with chronic lymphocytic leukemia. The chain combines TRBV21-1 with TRBJ2-3; the table's D call of TRBD2 was not tested on the DNA. TRBV21-1 is deemed a pseudogene. The CDR3 region is CASSKGLTSATDTQYF. The CDR3 DNA reads TGTGCCAGCAGCAAAGGGTTGACTAGCGCCACAGATACGCAGTATTTT.